These 10 T cell receptor beta chains originate from one sample sequenced in a study of yellow fever vaccine responses in identical twins. One entry per CDR3 protein, called by TCRdb with MiXCR from the RT-PCR reads. The sample holds tens of thousands of distinct CDR3 sequences; 45% to 65% are singletons and the top ten take roughly 5%. The starting material was T cells from blood (PBMCs), unsorted or a sorted subset (not recorded which), obtained before or after yellow fever vaccination (not recorded which). All receptors derive from a woman aged 18 to 35 who received the yellow fever vaccine.

The chain employs TRBV6-4 and TRBJ2-5; tentative D call: TRBD2 (6 bases). Trimming removed 7 bases at V and 2 bases at J, with 11 bases between. CDR3 length: 13 residues. Germline values: CDR1 MRHNA, CDR2 SNTAGT. The CDR3 coding sequence is TGTGCCAGCATGGGACTCCTTCAAGAGACCCAGTACTTC. It is translated as CASMGLLQETQYF.

The chain combines TRBV18 with TRBJ2-1; 9 bases line up with TRBD1. This CDR3 has 17 residues. V shed 3 bases, J shed 5 bases, and the junction held 11 bases outside the gene matches. In germline, CDR1 is KGHSH, CDR2 LQKENI. CDR3 DNA sequence: TGTGCCAGCTCACCTCCGGGACAGGGTCGGACCAACAATGAGCAGTTCTTC. Protein sequence: CASSPPGQGRTNNEQFF.

This clonotype was detected once. The J gene is TRBJ1-1, the V gene TRBV9; a possible D gene is TRBD1 (6 bases). CDR3 length: 14 residues. Trimming removed 0 bases at V and 8 bases at J, with 14 bases between. Germline lookup yields CDR1 SGDLS and CDR2 YYNGEE. CDR3 bases: TGTGCCAGCAGCGTAGGGGGGCAGGGGCAAGAAGCTTTCTTT. Protein product: CASSVGGQGQEAFF.

The chain combines TRBV15 with TRBJ1-2; D gene ambiguous. Germline assignment: CDR1 LNHNV and CDR2 YYDKDF (reference sequence). The CDR3 has 12 residues. Trimming removed 0 bases at V and 8 bases at J, with 7 bases between. CDR3 sequence (DNA): TGTGCCACCAGCAGAGATCTTGTGGGCTACACCTTC. Its protein product is CATSRDLVGYTF. Variable domain in full (rest from reference TRBV15 and TRBJ1-2): DAMVIQNPRYQVTQFGKPVTLSCSQTLNHNVMYWYQQKSSQAPKLLFHYYDKDFNNEADTPDNFQSRRPNTSFCFLDIRSPGLGDTAMYLCATSRDLVGYTFGSGTRLTVV.

The chain uses TRBV5-1 and TRBJ2-7; unclear D gene. The germline gives CDR1 SGHRS, CDR2 YFSETQ. This CDR3 comprises 19 residues. Trimming cost V 4 bases and J 0 bases, with 26 bases left between them. The CDR3 bases are TGCGCCAGCAGCCCCCGATGGACCCACCGGAAGGAAGACTCCTACGAGCAGTACTTC. Protein sequence: CASSPRWTHRKEDSYEQYF.

The V call is TRBV29-1, the J call TRBJ1-5; 7 nucleotides line up with TRBD1. This CDR3 is built from 13 residues. After removal of 6 bases from V and 6 bases from J, the junction contained 8 bases not matched to a gene. The germline gives CDR1 SQVTM, CDR2 ANQGSEA. CDR3 in amino acids: CSVAGGAFQPQHF. Written as DNA, the CDR3 is TGCAGCGTGGCAGGGGGGGCGTTTCAGCCCCAGCATTTT. The whole variable domain, filled in from reference TRBV29-1 and TRBJ1-5, reads SAVISQKPSRDICQRGTSLTIQCQVDSQVTMMFWYRQQPGQSLTLIATANQGSEATYESGFVIDKFPISRPNLTFSTLTVSNMSPEDSSIYLCSVAGGAFQPQHFGDGTRLSIL.

The rearrangement joins TRBV5-1 to TRBJ1-4; D not certain. Germline V gene lookup returns CDR1 SGHRS and CDR2 YFSETQ. Trimming stripped 0 bases from V and 0 bases from J, with 9 bases between. There are 16 residues in the CDR3. The CDR3 nucleotides are TGCGCCAGCAGCTTGGTCGGATACTCAACTAATGAAAAACTGTTTTTT. This encodes CASSLVGYSTNEKLFF.

The rearrangement uses TRBV4-3 and TRBJ2-1; D uncertain. CDR3 length: 18 amino acids. Trimming took 3 bases from V and 4 from J, leaving 22 bases between them. The germline V gene has CDR1 LGHNA and CDR2 YSLEER. CDR3 bases: TGCGCCAGCAGCCAGAAAACCCTAGTGGTTGGGAATTACAATGAGCAGTTCTTC. Amino acid sequence: CASSQKTLVVGNYNEQFF.

The chain combines TRBV7-9 with TRBJ2-1; 8 bases fit TRBD2. Germline CDR1 SEHNR, CDR2 FQNEAQ (reference sequence). This CDR3 is built from 18 residues. With 0 bases clipped from V and 6 bases from J, the junction kept 13 bases outside the gene matches. The CDR3 loop reads CASSLASSGWTSGNEQFF. The CDR3 coding sequence is TGTGCCAGCAGCTTAGCATCTAGCGGGTGGACCTCCGGCAATGAGCAGTTCTTC.

This clonotype was recorded a few times. The chain links TRBV28 to TRBJ2-7, with D unclear. Germline V lookup: CDR1 MDHEN, CDR2 SYDVKM. CDR3 size: 11 residues. V gave up 3 bases and J gave up 2 bases, with 2 bases separating them. The CDR3 bases are TGTGCCAGCAGTTTTGCCTACGAGCAGTACTTC. Encoded protein: CASSFAYEQYF.